A single sample gave rise to the 15 T cell receptor beta chains below, sequenced in a study of blood T cell repertoires in COVID-19. TCRdb's copy holds only in-frame clones and misses some; the assay was immunoSEQ multiplex PCR. The sample has under 200,000 clones, about four fifths seen once. Sequenced: PBMCs or T cells enriched from blood (not recorded which). The receptors derive from a man aged 50 to 60 who had recovered from COVID-19.

This clone occurred once. The chain employs TRBV5-1 and TRBJ2-3; 7 nucleotides line up with TRBD1. Unmatched junction bases numbered 6, after V lost 3 bases and J lost 2 bases. The CDR3 runs to 15 residues. Germline V lookup: CDR1 SGHRS, CDR2 YFSETQ. The CDR3 nucleotides are TGCGCCAGCAGCTACTGGGGACAGACCACAGATACGCAGTATTTT. It is translated as CASSYWGQTTDTQYF.

V is TRBV20-1 and J is TRBJ1-2; D call uncertain. In germline, CDR1 is DFQATT, CDR2 SNEGSKA (reference sequence). The V and J ends lost 5 bases and 6 bases respectively, with 10 bases between them. The CDR3 extends over 11 amino acids. CDR3 in DNA: TGCAGTGCTCTGAATCGGGATGGCTACACCTTC. It codes for CSALNRDGYTF.

This sequence joins TRBV21-1 and TRBJ2-7; the table's D call TRBD2 went unverified against the DNA. TRBV21-1 is a pseudogene segment. This CDR3 comprises 12 residues. CDR3 loop: CASSPSGYEQYF. The CDR3 DNA reads as TGTGCCAGCAGCCCTAGCGGCTACGAGCAGTACTTC.

In its sample, this clone was seen a few times. The V and J genes are TRBV28 and TRBJ2-3; TRBD2 matches 9 bases. The V segment lost 7 bases and the J segment 5 bases; nucleotides outside the gene matches: 7. In germline, CDR1 is MDHEN, CDR2 SYDVKM. The CDR3 has 14 residues. The CDR3 here is CASKGGRAGDTQYF. The CDR3 DNA is TGTGCCAGCAAGGGCGGGAGGGCCGGAGATACGCAGTATTTT.

The rearrangement uses TRBV25-1 and TRBJ1-4, with 8 bases lining up with TRBD1. Trimming cost V 1 base and J 10 bases; bases outside gene matches: 14. In germline, CDR1 is MGHDK, CDR2 SYGVNS. This CDR3 has 17 amino acids. DNA for the CDR3: TGTGCCAGCAGTGAATCCATCTCCGGGACAGGTGGCGGAAAACTGTTTTTT. Protein sequence: CASSESISGTGGGKLFF.

This clone was detected only a few times. The rearrangement links TRBV6-5 to TRBJ1-6; 8 bases line up with TRBD1. V gave up 2 bases and J gave up 5 bases; unmatched junction bases: 2. The length of the CDR3 is 15 residues. Germline-derived CDR1 and CDR2 are MNHEY and SVGAGI. In DNA form, the CDR3 reads TGTGCCAGCAGTTACACGACAGGGGATAATTCACCCCTCCACTTT. Translated: CASSYTTGDNSPLHF.

This clone was seen a handful of times. The rearrangement links TRBV27 to TRBJ2-7; D possibly corresponds to TRBD2 (5 bases). The ends were cut back, 8 bases at V and 3 bases at J, with 17 bases in the middle. The V gene's germline CDR1 is MNHEY and CDR2 SMNVEV (reference sequence). The CDR3 is made up of 14 amino acids. CDR3 region: CASSGGNANYEQYF. The CDR3 DNA follows: TGTGCCAGCTCCGGAGGAAATGCCAACTACGAGCAGTACTTC.

V usage is TRBV11-1 and J usage is TRBJ2-3, with TRBD1 matching 8 bases. Germline lookup yields CDR1 SGHAT and CDR2 FQDESV (reference sequence). The CDR3 is made up of 16 amino acids. V trimming: 2 bases; J trimming: 0 bases; junction bases outside the gene matches: 4. CDR3 residues: CASSLPGQGSTDTQYF. Here the CDR3 DNA reads TGTGCCAGCAGCTTACCCGGACAGGGAAGCACAGATACGCAGTATTTT.

V usage is TRBV11-3 and J usage is TRBJ2-1; 8 nucleotides match TRBD2. Unmatched junction bases numbered 6, after V lost 2 bases and J lost 6 bases. Germline CDR1 SGHNT, CDR2 YENEEA. The CDR3 is 15 residues long. The CDR3 nucleotides read TGTGCCAGCAGCTTACGGGGGGGGCCGTTCAATGAGCAGTTCTTC. Translating it yields CASSLRGGPFNEQFF.

This clone showed up just a few times. This chain joins TRBV27 and TRBJ1-1; no clear D gene. CDR1 MNHEY and CDR2 SMNVEV come from the germline V gene (reference sequence). V lost 2 bases and J 8 bases, leaving 9 bases between the germline ends. The CDR3 contains 12 residues. The CDR3 DNA reads TGTGCCAGCAGTTTAAGCGGCACGGAAGCTTTCTTT. It translates to CASSLSGTEAFF.

The chain is built from TRBV5-1 and TRBJ2-2; 9 positions match TRBD1. This CDR3 contains 15 residues. The J segment lost 7 bases and the V segment lost 7 bases, leaving 11 bases of the junction unmatched. Germline lookup yields CDR1 SGHRS and CDR2 YFSETQ. DNA of the CDR3: TGCGCCAGCGAACTAGGGACAGGGTTCGGCGGGGAGCTGTTTTTT. It specifies CASELGTGFGGELFF.

The rearrangement links TRBV11-3 to TRBJ2-7; D ambiguous. This CDR3 has 12 amino acids. The V and J ends lost 0 bases and 6 bases respectively, with 6 bases between them. CDR1 SGHNT and CDR2 YENEEA come from the germline V gene. The DNA of the CDR3 is TGTGCCAGCAGCTTAGACCCAGGCGAGCAGTACTTC. Residues: CASSLDPGEQYF.

This rearrangement joins TRBV11-2 to TRBJ2-3; tentative D call: TRBD2 (5 bases). Trimming removed 2 bases from V and 4 bases from J, with 7 bases in between. Germline V gives CDR1 SGHAT, CDR2 FQNNGV. The CDR3 sequence is 13 residues long. The CDR3 sequence is CASSLSGPDTQYF. Written as DNA, the CDR3 is TGTGCCAGCAGCTTAAGCGGTCCAGATACGCAGTATTTT.

This sequence joins TRBV7-3 and TRBJ1-1; tentative D call: TRBD1 (6 bases). The germline gives CDR1 SGHTA, CDR2 FQGTGA. The V end lost 6 bases, the J end lost 8 bases, and 16 bases lay between the germline ends. The CDR3 consists of 13 residues. The CDR3 loop reads CASRESVGGEAFF. CDR3 nucleotide sequence: TGTGCCAGCAGGGAATCGGTAGGGGGAGAAGCTTTCTTT.

This chain connects TRBV18 to TRBJ1-1; no clear D gene. Germline CDR1 is KGHSH and CDR2 is LQKENI. The CDR3 has 15 amino acids. The V gene lost 3 bases and the J gene lost 7 bases, with 18 bases spanning the gap. CDR3 coding DNA: TGTGCCAGCTCACCCGCCCTCAAGGCGACGGGTGAAGCTTTCTTT. Translated: CASSPALKATGEAFF.